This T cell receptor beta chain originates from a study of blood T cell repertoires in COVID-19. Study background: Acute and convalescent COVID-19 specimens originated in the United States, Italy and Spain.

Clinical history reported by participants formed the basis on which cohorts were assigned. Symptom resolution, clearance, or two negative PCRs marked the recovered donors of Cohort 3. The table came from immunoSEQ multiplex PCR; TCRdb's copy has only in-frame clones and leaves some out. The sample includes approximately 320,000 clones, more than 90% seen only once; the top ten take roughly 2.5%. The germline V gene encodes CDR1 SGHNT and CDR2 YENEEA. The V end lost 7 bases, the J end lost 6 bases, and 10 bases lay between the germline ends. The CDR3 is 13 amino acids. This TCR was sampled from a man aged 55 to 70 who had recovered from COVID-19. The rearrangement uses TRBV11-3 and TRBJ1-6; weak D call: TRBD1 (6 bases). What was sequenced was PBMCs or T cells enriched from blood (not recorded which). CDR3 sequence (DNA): TGTGCCAGCACCACCAGGGGTAATTCACCCCTCCACTTT. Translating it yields CASTTRGNSPLHF.